The TCR beta chain under discussion was sequenced for a study of T-cell reconstitution after alpha-beta-depleted transplantation in children. Study-wide findings and caveats: One year after transplant, T-cell counts and diversity came mostly from newly produced T cells. Diversity of TCRbeta at day 60 was high in some patients, arising from surviving recipient T cells and thymic progenitors. Several hundred expanded graft clones reportedly were the source of alpha-beta T cells about two months after transplant.

Researchers prepared the TCRbeta library using unique molecular identifiers, the study reports. TCRdb redid the calling of the PCR reads with MiXCR, one entry per CDR3 protein. The data contain about 490,000 distinct CDR3 sequences, over 9.5% of them seen just once; the ten biggest clones take up roughly 2%. This clonotype was detected only a few times. What it recognizes is unknown. From germline, CDR1 is SQVTM and CDR2 ANQGSEA. Trimming removed 4 bases from V and 3 bases from J; junction bases left unmatched: 9. The CDR3 has 14 residues. The sample here was PBMCs, taken before TCRalphabeta/CD19-depleted stem cell transplant. The sequence came from a child aged 2 to 9 with inherited bone marrow failure, due to receive a stem cell transplant. The chain combines TRBV29-1 with TRBJ2-7; 7 bases agree with TRBD1. The CDR3 DNA reads TGCAGCGTTGGAACAGGGGCCCCTCTCTACGAGCAGTACTTC. It specifies CSVGTGAPLYEQYF.